One sample yielded the 14 T cell receptor beta chains listed below, sequenced in a study of T-cell memory formation after mild COVID-19. TCRdb fed the 5' RACE reads into MiXCR, producing one record per CDR3 protein. The table lists hundreds of thousands of distinct CDR3 sequences, around 22% of them singletons. Material: PBMCs or a T cell subset sorted from them (not recorded which). The receptors come from an adult woman who had mild COVID-19 (a few samples of this study predate the infection). Cell type and time point are not known.

The genes are TRBV29-1 and TRBJ1-1; D may be TRBD1 (5 bases). The V gene's germline CDR1 is SQVTM and CDR2 ANQGSEA. V lost 4 bases and J lost 5, with 11 bases in between. This CDR3 has 12 amino acids. CDR3: CSVAAGRTEAFF. The CDR3 DNA reads TGCAGCGTTGCGGCAGGGAGAACTGAAGCTTTCTTT.

The V call is TRBV4-1, the J call TRBJ2-2; D possibly corresponds to TRBD2 (6 bases). The CDR3 runs to 13 residues. The germline V gene has CDR1 MGHRA and CDR2 YSYEKL. V lost 4 bases, J lost 6 bases, and 9 bases lay in between. CDR3 nucleotide sequence: TGCGCCAGCAGCCGCGGGATGGCCGGGGAGCTGTTTTTT. Translated, it gives CASSRGMAGELFF.

This clonotype showed up just a few times. This chain uses TRBV2 with TRBJ2-2; D is uncertain. From germline, CDR1 is SNHLY and CDR2 FYNNEI. The CDR3 has 17 amino acids. V was trimmed by 4 bases and J by 5 bases, leaving 20 bases between them. CDR3 DNA sequence: TGTGCCAGCAGTGTCGTAGTGCTTGGTCCGGAGACCGGGGAGCTGTTTTTT. This gives the protein CASSVVVLGPETGELFF.

This clonotype was observed a handful of times. This chain connects TRBV7-9 to TRBJ1-3; no firm D call. This CDR3 comprises 18 residues. Germline CDR1 SEHNR, CDR2 FQNEAQ (reference sequence). V lost 7 bases and J 0 bases, leaving 22 bases between the germline ends. The CDR3 loop reads CASTLEARGLDSGNTIYF. CDR3 sequence (DNA): TGTGCCAGCACCCTTGAGGCTCGTGGGTTGGACTCTGGAAACACCATATATTTT.

Worth noting for this clonotype: Germline is not matched at one junction end, which may reflect a read error. The chain joins TRBV27 to TRBJ2-7; a possible D gene is TRBD2 (5 bases). CDR1 is MNHEY and CDR2 is SMNVEV in the germline V gene (reference sequence). The CDR3 covers 9 residues. CDR3 nucleotide sequence: TGTGCCAGCAGTCCCCCGCGGGACTTC. This gives the protein CASSPPRDF.

This sequence joins TRBV20-1 and TRBJ2-1; 9 nucleotides line up with TRBD2. CDR1 is DFQATT, CDR2 SNEGSKA, per germline (reference sequence). CDR3 length equals 15 residues. V lost 4 bases to trimming and J lost 3 bases; unmatched junction nucleotides: 7. In DNA form, the CDR3 reads TGCAGTGCTAAGGGACTAGCACTAAACTACAATGAGCAGTTCTTC. Its protein is CSAKGLALNYNEQFF.

The gene calls are TRBV12-3 or TRBV12-4 and TRBJ1-5; D perhaps matches TRBD1 (6 bases). V was trimmed by 2 bases and J by 6 bases, leaving 14 bases between them. The CDR3 is 15 residues long. In DNA, the CDR3 is TGTGCCAGCAGTTTACAGCAGGGGTTCGGTCAGCCCCAGCATTTT. Protein product: CASSLQQGFGQPQHF.

The chain couples TRBV3-1 to TRBJ2-5; TRBD2 matches at 9 bases. The CDR3 extends over 15 amino acids. V gave up 0 bases and J gave up 2 bases; unmatched junction bases: 1. The germline gives CDR1 LGHDT, CDR2 YNNKEL (reference sequence). CDR3 sequence: CASSQDLAGQETQYF. In DNA, the CDR3 is TGTGCCAGCAGCCAAGATCTAGCGGGGCAAGAGACCCAGTACTTC.

This clonotype occurred a few times. This sequence joins TRBV9 and TRBJ2-2; TRBD2 agrees at 8 bases. Germline values: CDR1 SGDLS, CDR2 YYNGEE. The CDR3 is 17 residues long. V was clipped by 4 bases and J by 5 bases; unmatched bases: 13. For the CDR3, the DNA is TGTGCCAGCAGCTCCCGACCGGGGGGGCGCCGAACCGGGGAGCTGTTTTTT. Protein: CASSSRPGGRRTGELFF.

The CDR3 DNA sequence: TGTGCCAGCAGTGGACTGGGGCGGGGGGGCCGCACAGATACGCAGTATTTT. Amino acid sequence: CASSGLGRGGRTDTQYF. The chain recombines TRBV6-1 with TRBJ2-3, with 9 bases that match TRBD2. Germline V gives CDR1 MNHNS, CDR2 SASEGT. The CDR3 spans 17 residues. The V gene end was trimmed by 4 bases and the J gene end by 1 base; junction bases not matched to a gene: 9.

This chain joins TRBV12-3 or TRBV12-4 and TRBJ1-2; no clear D gene. V was clipped by 4 bases and J by 2 bases, with 11 bases between them. This CDR3 is 14 amino acids long. CDR3 sequence (DNA): TGTGCCAGCAGTTACACACTGGAGAACTATGGCTACACCTTC. As protein: CASSYTLENYGYTF.

The chain recombines TRBV20-1 with TRBJ2-1, with D possibly TRBD1 on 5 matching bases. The V end was cut by 6 bases, the J end by 5 bases, with 14 bases between. The CDR3 extends over 13 amino acids. Germline V gene sequence: CDR1 DFQATT, CDR2 SNEGSKA (reference sequence). CDR3 in amino acids: CSAGRGSDNEQFF. CDR3 DNA sequence: TGCAGTGCCGGAAGGGGATCGGACAATGAGCAGTTCTTC.

The chain joins TRBV7-9 to TRBJ1-1; a possible D gene is TRBD1 (5 bases). V was clipped by 6 bases and J by 2 bases, with 13 bases between them. Germline assignment: CDR1 SEHNR and CDR2 FQNEAQ (reference sequence). The CDR3 is 14 residues long. The CDR3 reads CASSIRGANTEAFF. For the CDR3, the DNA is TGTGCCAGCAGTATTCGAGGGGCTAACACTGAAGCTTTCTTT. The full variable domain, rest sourced from reference TRBV7-9 and TRBJ1-1, is DTGVSQNPRHKITKRGQNVTFRCDPISEHNRLYWYRQTLGQGPEFLTYFQNEAQLEKSRLLSDRFSAERPKGSFSTLEIQRTEQGDSAMYLCASSIRGANTEAFFGQGTRLTVV.

This chain connects TRBV6-1 to TRBJ1-6; no reliable D call. The germline V gene has CDR1 MNHNS and CDR2 SASEGT. Trimming left V 0 bases short and J 10 bases short, with 4 bases between. The CDR3 is 12 amino acids. The CDR3 region has the DNA TGTGCCAGCAGTGAAGCGGGGTCACCCCTCCACTTT. As protein: CASSEAGSPLHF.